This is a list of T cell receptor beta chains from one sample in a study of T-cell reconstitution after alpha-beta-depleted transplantation in children. MiXCR, applied by TCRdb to the PCR reads, yields one record per CDR3 protein. The sample contains 600,000 or so distinct CDR3 sequences, roughly 24% of which appear only once. Sample: PBMCs, mostly from graft donor cells, taken 360 days after TCRalphabeta/CD19-depleted stem cell transplant. The receptors shown here come from a boy in the first two years of life who had a stem cell transplant for acute myeloid leukemia, so the T cells may come from the graft donor. The CDR3 runs from the conserved cysteine through the conserved F or W. Fields, in order: D gene, clone size, J gene, V gene, CDR3 DNA, CDR3 protein. The D gene is left open where the match is weak. Some rows have no size entry. The others give once, few or many, or a class for an expanded clone.

. few TRBJ2-1 TRBV5-1 TGCGCCAGCAGCTTGGATATTGAGCAGTTCTTC CASSLDIEQFF
. many TRBJ2-1 TRBV27 TGTGCCAGCAGGACAGACCGCTCCTACAATGAGCAGTTCTTC CASRTDRSYNEQFF
TRBD1 many TRBJ1-2 TRBV7-9 TGTGCCAGCAGCTTCGCACAGGGGGCGAATGGCTACACCTTC CASSFAQGANGYTF
. . TRBJ2-1 TRBV7-9 TGTGCCAGCGGCCCTGGGACATCAGCAGTGGTCTTC CASGPGTSAVVF
. few TRBJ2-7 TRBV20-1 TGCAGTGCTCGCTCAGCGGACAGTCTAATCCTCTACGAGCAGTACTTC CSARSADSLILYEQYF
. few TRBJ2-5 TRBV15 TGTGCCACCGGGTACACTCCCTCGGAGACCCAGTACTTC CATGYTPSETQYF
. few TRBJ2-1 TRBV5-6 TGTGCCAGCAGCCGAGTCCAGCGACCCTACAATGAGCAGTTCTTC CASSRVQRPYNEQFF
TRBD2 few TRBJ2-3 TRBV20-1 TGCAGTGCTGGACTAGCGCGGGGAGGAGATACGCAGTATTTT CSAGLARGGDTQYF
TRBD2 . TRBJ2-5 TRBV4-1 TGCGCCAGCAGCCAAAGCGGGGGCACTAAAGAGACCCAGTACTTC CASSQSGGTKETQYF
. many TRBJ2-3 TRBV7-2 TGCGCCAGCAGCTTGGCAGGGGTTACAGATACGCAGTATTTT CASSLAGVTDTQYF
TRBD2 many TRBJ2-1 TRBV14 TGTGCCAGCAGCAACTTAGCGGGGGGCCTTGAGGAGCAGTTCTTC CASSNLAGGLEEQFF
. many TRBJ1-2 TRBV25-1 TGTGCCAGCAGTTCGCCCCCGGGACACGGCTACACCTTC CASSSPPGHGYTF
. few TRBJ2-6 TRBV4-1 TGCGCCAGCAGCCAAGAGGGCTATATCTCTGGGGCCAACGTCCTGACTTTC CASSQEGYISGANVLTF
. . TRBJ2-1 TRBV5-5 TGTGCCAGCAGCTTGCAACAAATGTCCTACAATGAGCAGTTCTTC CASSLQQMSYNEQFF
TRBD2 few TRBJ2-2 TRBV12-3/TRBV12-4 TGTGCCAGCAGTCGTTTGGGACTAAGGGGAATTTTTGACACCGGGGAGCTGTTTTTT CASSRLGLRGIFDTGELFF
TRBD1 few TRBJ2-7 TRBV6-5 TGTGCCAGCAGTTACTCGACAGGGGGAAGTTACGAGCAGTACTTC CASSYSTGGSYEQYF
TRBD1 . TRBJ1-2 TRBV28 TGTGCCAGCAGTCACGGGACAGACCTCTATGGCTACACCTTC CASSHGTDLYGYTF
TRBD2 few TRBJ2-1 TRBV9 TGTGCCAGCAGCCCGAGCCGGGGGGGACTACTATACAATGAGCAGTTCTTC CASSPSRGGLLYNEQFF
. . TRBJ2-2 TRBV12-3/TRBV12-4 TGTGCCAGCAGTTGGGCCGATGAAGGTTCAGCCGGGGAGCTGTTTTTT CASSWADEGSAGELFF
. many TRBJ2-1 TRBV6-5 TGTGCCAGCAGGAGAGGGGACAATGAGCAGTTCTTC CASRRGDNEQFF
TRBD1 . TRBJ2-4 TRBV3-1 TGTGCCAGCAGCCAAGTATTCCCTTCTACACCGGGACAGGAAAAAAACATTCAGTACTTC CASSQVFPSTPGQEKNIQYF
. . TRBJ2-7 TRBV12-3/TRBV12-4 TGTGCCAGCAGTACCACCTCGGGACCCCTAGGCGAGCAGTACTTC CASSTTSGPLGEQYF
. few TRBJ1-5 TRBV20-1 TGCAGTGCTGTCAGGGAGCGCAGGTTCAACACGGTCCAGCCCCAGCATTTT CSAVRERRFNTVQPQHF
. many TRBJ2-7 TRBV25-1 TGTGCCAGCAGTGATGATCAAGGAGAGGCCTACGAGCAGTACTTC CASSDDQGEAYEQYF
TRBD2 . TRBJ2-1 TRBV27 TGTGCCAGCAGTCCCCGGGGAAGACTAGCGGTCGATGAGCAGTTCTTC CASSPRGRLAVDEQFF
. many TRBJ2-1 TRBV7-9 TGTGCCAGCAGCTTATGGGGGGGGCGCACCGACAATGAGCAGTTCTTC CASSLWGGRTDNEQFF
. many TRBJ2-2 TRBV12-3/TRBV12-4 TGTGCCAGCAGCCTCACCGGACCGAACACCGGGGAGCTGTTTTTT CASSLTGPNTGELFF
. . TRBJ2-5 TRBV27 TGTGCCAGCAGTTTGAAGACCCAGTACTTC CASSLKTQYF
. . TRBJ1-2 TRBV25-1 TGTGCCAGCAGTGAATATTTCCAGTTGCGGAGTGGCTACACCTTC CASSEYFQLRSGYTF
TRBD2 few TRBJ2-5 TRBV7-6 TGTGCCAGCAGCTTAGGGACTAGCGGGAGCCAAGAGACCCAGTACTTC CASSLGTSGSQETQYF
. . TRBJ1-4 TRBV7-9 TGTGCCAGCAGCTTAGTAGCAACAACTAATGAAAAACTGTTTTTT CASSLVATTNEKLFF
. . TRBJ1-4 TRBV11-2 TGTGCCAGCAGCCATGGGCTTTGGACGGACGATAATGAAAAACTGTTTTTT CASSHGLWTDDNEKLFF